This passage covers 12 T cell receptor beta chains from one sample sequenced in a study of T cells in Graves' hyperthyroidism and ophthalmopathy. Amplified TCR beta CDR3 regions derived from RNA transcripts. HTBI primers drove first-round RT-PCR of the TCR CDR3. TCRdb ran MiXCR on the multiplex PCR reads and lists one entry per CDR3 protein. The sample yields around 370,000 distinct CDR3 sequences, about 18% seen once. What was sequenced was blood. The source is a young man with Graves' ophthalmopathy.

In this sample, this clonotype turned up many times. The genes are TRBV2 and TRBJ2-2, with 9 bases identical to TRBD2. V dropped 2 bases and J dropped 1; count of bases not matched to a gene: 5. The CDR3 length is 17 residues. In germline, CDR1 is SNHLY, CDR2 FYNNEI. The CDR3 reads CASSESPSGVNTGELFF. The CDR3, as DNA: TGTGCCAGCAGTGAATCCCCTAGCGGGGTGAACACCGGGGAGCTGTTTTTT.

The CDR3 DNA follows: TGTGCCAGTAGTATAGAATCCAGGAGCTCCTACAATGAGCAGTTCTTC. Amino acids: CASSIESRSSYNEQFF. This sequence joins TRBV19 and TRBJ2-1; D is ambiguous. The V gene's germline CDR1 is LNHDA and CDR2 SQIVND (reference sequence). This CDR3 is 16 amino acids long. The V and J ends lost 0 bases and 0 bases respectively, with 9 bases between them.

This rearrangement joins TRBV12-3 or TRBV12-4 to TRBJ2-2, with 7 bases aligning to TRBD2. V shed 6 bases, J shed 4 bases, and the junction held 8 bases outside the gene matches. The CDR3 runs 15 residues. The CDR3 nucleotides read TGTGCCAGCAGCCGGACTAGAGGTGGCACCGGGGAGCTGTTTTTT. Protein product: CASSRTRGGTGELFF.

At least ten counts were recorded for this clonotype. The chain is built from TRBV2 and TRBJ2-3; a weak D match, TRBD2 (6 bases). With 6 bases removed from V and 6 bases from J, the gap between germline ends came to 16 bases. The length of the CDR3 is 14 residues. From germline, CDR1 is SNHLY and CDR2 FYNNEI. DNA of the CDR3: TGTGCCAGCAGCCAGGGATCGGGAGTCGATACGCAGTATTTT. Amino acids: CASSQGSGVDTQYF.

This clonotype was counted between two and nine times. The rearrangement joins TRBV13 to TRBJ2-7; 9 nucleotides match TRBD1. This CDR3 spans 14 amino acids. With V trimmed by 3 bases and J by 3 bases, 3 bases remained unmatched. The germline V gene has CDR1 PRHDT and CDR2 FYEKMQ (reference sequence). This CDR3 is CASSLETGGYEQYF. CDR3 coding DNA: TGTGCCAGCAGCTTGGAGACAGGGGGCTACGAGCAGTACTTC.

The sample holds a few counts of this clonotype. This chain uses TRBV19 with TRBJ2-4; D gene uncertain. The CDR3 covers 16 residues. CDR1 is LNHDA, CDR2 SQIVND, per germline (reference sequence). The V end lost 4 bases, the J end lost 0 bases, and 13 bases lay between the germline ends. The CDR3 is CASSRENSIAKNIQYF. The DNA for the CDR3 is TGTGCCAGTAGTAGAGAAAACTCTATAGCCAAAAACATTCAGTACTTC.

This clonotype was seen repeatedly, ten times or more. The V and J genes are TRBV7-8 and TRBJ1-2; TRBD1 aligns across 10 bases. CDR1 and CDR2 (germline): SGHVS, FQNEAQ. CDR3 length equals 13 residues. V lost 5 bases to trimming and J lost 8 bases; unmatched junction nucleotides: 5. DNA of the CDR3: TGTGCCAGCAGCCGTGACAGGGGGCAGGGCTACACCTTC. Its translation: CASSRDRGQGYTF.

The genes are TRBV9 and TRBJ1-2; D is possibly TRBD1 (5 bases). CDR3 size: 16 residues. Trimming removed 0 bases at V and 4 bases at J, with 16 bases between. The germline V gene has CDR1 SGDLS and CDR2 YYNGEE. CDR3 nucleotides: TGTGCCAGCAGCGTAGAGGAGGGGCAAGGTATCTATGGCTACACCTTC. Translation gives CASSVEEGQGIYGYTF.

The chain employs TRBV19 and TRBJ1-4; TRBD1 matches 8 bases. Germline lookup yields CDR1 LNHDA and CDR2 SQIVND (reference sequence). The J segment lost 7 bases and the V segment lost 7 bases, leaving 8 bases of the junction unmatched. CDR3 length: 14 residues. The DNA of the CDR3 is TGTGCCAGTATCGGTCAGGGGGCGCGTGAAAAACTGTTTTTT. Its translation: CASIGQGAREKLFF.

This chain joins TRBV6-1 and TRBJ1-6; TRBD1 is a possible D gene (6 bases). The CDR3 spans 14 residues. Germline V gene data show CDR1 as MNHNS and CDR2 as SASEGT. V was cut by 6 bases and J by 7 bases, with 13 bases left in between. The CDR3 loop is CASSRGGTNSPLHF. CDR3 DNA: TGTGCCAGCAGCCGAGGGGGAACCAATTCACCCCTCCACTTT.

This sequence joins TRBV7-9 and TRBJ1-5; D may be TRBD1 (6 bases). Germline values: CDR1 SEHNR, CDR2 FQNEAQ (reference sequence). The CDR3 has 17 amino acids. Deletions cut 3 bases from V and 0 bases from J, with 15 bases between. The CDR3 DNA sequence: TGTGCCAGCAGCTTGAGCCGGGTGGGGGCTAGCAATCAGCCCCAGCATTTT. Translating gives CASSLSRVGASNQPQHF.

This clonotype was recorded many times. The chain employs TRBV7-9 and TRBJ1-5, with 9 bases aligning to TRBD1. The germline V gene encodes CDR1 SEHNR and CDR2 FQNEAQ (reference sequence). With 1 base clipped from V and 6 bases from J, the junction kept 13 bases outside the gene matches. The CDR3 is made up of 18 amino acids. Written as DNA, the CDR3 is TGTGCCAGCAGCTTAGTCGCGACAGGGGGTTCGGGGGGTCAGCCCCAGCATTTT. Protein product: CASSLVATGGSGGQPQHF. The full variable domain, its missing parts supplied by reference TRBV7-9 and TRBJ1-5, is DTGVSQNPRHKITKRGQNVTFRCDPISEHNRLYWYRQTLGQGPEFLTYFQNEAQLEKSRLLSDRFSAERPKGSFSTLEIQRTEQGDSAMYLCASSLVATGGSGGQPQHFGDGTRLSIL.